This entry is about one T cell receptor (beta chain). Produced via immunoSEQ multiplex PCR; TCRdb's table is partial and in-frame only. The sample holds more than 120,000 clones; around 90% are singletons and the top ten take just over 8.5%. The data were taken from a study of cytomegalovirus exposure and HLA in healthy donors. The roughly 120-subject validation cohort, separate from the approximately 670-subject first cohort, included the donors. This clonotype was obtained from a man between 18 and 35 years old in good health and CMV-seropositive. Sequenced sample: PBMCs.

The CDR3 region has the DNA TGTGCCAGCAGCCCCGGCGGCAGGGGCACAGATACGCAGTATTTT. Amino acids: CASSPGGRGTDTQYF. This chain connects TRBV7-2 to TRBJ2-3; D perhaps matches TRBD1 (5 bases). Between the trimmed V and J ends, which lost 5 bases and 1 base, there was a span of 13 bases. This CDR3 spans 15 amino acids. Germline CDR1 is SGHTA and CDR2 is FQGNSA.